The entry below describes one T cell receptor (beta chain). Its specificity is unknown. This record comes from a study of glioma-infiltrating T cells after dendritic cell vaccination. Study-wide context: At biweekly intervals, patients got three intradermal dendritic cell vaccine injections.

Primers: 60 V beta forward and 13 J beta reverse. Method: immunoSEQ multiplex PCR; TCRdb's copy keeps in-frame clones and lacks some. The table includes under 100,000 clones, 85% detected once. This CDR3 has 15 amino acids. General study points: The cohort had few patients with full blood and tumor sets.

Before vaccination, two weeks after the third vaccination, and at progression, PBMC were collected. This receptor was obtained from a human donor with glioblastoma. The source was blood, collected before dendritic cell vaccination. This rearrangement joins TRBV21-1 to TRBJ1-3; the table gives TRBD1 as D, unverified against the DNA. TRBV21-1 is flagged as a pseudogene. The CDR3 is CASSPDREDGNTIYF. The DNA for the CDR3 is TGTGCCAGCAGCCCGGACAGGGAAGATGGAAACACCATATATTTT.